The rows below give T cell receptor beta chains drawn from one sample of a study of CD8 T cells in cerebrospinal fluid in Alzheimer's disease. TCRdb reprocessed the 10x single-cell sequencing reads, with one entry per CDR3 protein and no DNA. The listing records hundreds of distinct CDR3 sequences. Sequencing input: cerebrospinal fluid. The receptors come from a human donor with Alzheimer's disease. The CDR3 runs from the conserved cysteine through the conserved F or W. Size values are once, few and many counts, or a class for expanded clones, and some rows have none.

clone_size	j_call	v_call	cdr3_aa
large	TRBJ2-7	TRBV20-1	CSARPGLAGAYEQYF
-	TRBJ2-5	TRBV10-2	CASLDVEETQYF
medium-sized	TRBJ2-7	TRBV11-1	CASSLAGTSTEQYF
-	TRBJ2-3	TRBV5-1	CASSLGLSTDTQYF
medium-sized	TRBJ1-6	TRBV7-8	CASSVGSYNSPLHF
medium-sized	TRBJ2-7	TRBV12-3/TRBV12-4	CASGAAVGDDEQYF
medium-sized	TRBJ1-2	TRBV6-6	CASSLSPGTGNGYTF
-	TRBJ2-7	TRBV7-3	CASSLGTGDIYEQYF
large	TRBJ2-7	TRBV18	CASSPASAYEQYF
-	TRBJ1-2	TRBV6-5	CASSYSGQGNYGYTF
medium-sized	TRBJ2-1	TRBV12-3/TRBV12-4	CASSKTSGYNEQFF
large	TRBJ2-1	TRBV6-1	CASSAGLAGQEQFF
-	TRBJ1-5	TRBV4-1	CASSLTTGGNQPQHF
-	TRBJ2-7	TRBV18	CASSPSGVRMSGEQYF
medium-sized	TRBJ2-5	TRBV5-4	CASSSGLVTVETQYF
hyperexpanded	TRBJ2-1	TRBV11-2	CASSLDPNNEQFF
medium-sized	TRBJ2-1	TRBV7-9	CASSLRTTSGSDEQFF
-	TRBJ1-6	TRBV28	CASSLYAGENSPLHF
-	TRBJ1-3	TRBV18	CASSPPAGQGNTIYF
medium-sized	TRBJ1-6	TRBV6-5	CASRRGAGDRSYNSPLHF
medium-sized	TRBJ2-5	TRBV19	CASSITGGQETQYF
-	TRBJ1-1	TRBV28	CASRRGGEVTEAFF
-	TRBJ1-1	TRBV15	CATAVAKRSTEAFF
-	TRBJ2-2	TRBV13	CASTLRGTGELFF
hyperexpanded	TRBJ2-3	TRBV7-2	CASSLDRSTDTQYF
-	TRBJ2-3	TRBV19	CASSPRTSGRRTDTQYF
-	TRBJ1-1	TRBV19	CASSLAGRDGFAFF
medium-sized	TRBJ1-2	TRBV28	CASSLPSGQGNGYTF
-	TRBJ2-2	TRBV19	CATSGQGNTGELFF
medium-sized	TRBJ2-1	TRBV7-2	CASSDTVGAVGNEQFF
medium-sized	TRBJ1-2	TRBV20-1	CSATRQLEGYTF
hyperexpanded	TRBJ2-2	TRBV7-6	CASSVRTANTGELFF
medium-sized	TRBJ2-1	TRBV7-9	CASSSGGRNEQFF
medium-sized	TRBJ2-3	TRBV20-1	CSAAASGGRTGADTQYF
large	TRBJ2-7	TRBV6-5	CASSRTSTSYEQYF
medium-sized	TRBJ2-1	TRBV10-2	CASSQTNEQFF
-	TRBJ1-2	TRBV5-6	CASILGRGDIYGYTF
medium-sized	TRBJ1-1	TRBV6-2/TRBV6-3	CASTPEQGANTEAFF
medium-sized	TRBJ2-5	TRBV7-2	CASSLNREETQYF
-	TRBJ1-1	TRBV19	CATEITTGTGAFF
-	TRBJ1-3	TRBV5-5	CASSGDRGYSGNTIYF
-	TRBJ2-2	TRBV7-2	CASSPQVFTGELFF
-	TRBJ1-2	TRBV5-4	CASSPGTASNYGYTF
large	TRBJ1-3	TRBV3-1	CASSQYGGNTIYF
medium-sized	TRBJ1-2	TRBV5-1	CASSPGDTRPGYTF
large	TRBJ2-5	TRBV7-2	CASSLVKAETQYF
medium-sized	TRBJ1-2	TRBV30	CAWSRGANYGYTF